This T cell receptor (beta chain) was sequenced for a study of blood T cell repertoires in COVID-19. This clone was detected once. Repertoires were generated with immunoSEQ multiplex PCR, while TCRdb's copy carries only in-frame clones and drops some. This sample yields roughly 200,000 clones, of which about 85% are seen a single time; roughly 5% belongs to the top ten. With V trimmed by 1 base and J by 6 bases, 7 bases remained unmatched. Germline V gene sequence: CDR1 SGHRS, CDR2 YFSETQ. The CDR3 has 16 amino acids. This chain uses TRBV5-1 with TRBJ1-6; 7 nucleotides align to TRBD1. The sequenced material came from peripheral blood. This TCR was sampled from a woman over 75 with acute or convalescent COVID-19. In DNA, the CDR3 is TGCGCCAGCAGCTTGCAGGGGACAGACCTTAATTCACCCCTCCACTTT. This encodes CASSLQGTDLNSPLHF. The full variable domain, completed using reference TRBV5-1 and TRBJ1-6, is KAGVTQTPRYLIKTRGQQVTLSCSPISGHRSVSWYQQTPGQGLQFLFEYFSETQRNKGNFPGRFSGRQFSNSRSEMNVSTLELGDSALYLCASSLQGTDLNSPLHFGNGTRLTVT.